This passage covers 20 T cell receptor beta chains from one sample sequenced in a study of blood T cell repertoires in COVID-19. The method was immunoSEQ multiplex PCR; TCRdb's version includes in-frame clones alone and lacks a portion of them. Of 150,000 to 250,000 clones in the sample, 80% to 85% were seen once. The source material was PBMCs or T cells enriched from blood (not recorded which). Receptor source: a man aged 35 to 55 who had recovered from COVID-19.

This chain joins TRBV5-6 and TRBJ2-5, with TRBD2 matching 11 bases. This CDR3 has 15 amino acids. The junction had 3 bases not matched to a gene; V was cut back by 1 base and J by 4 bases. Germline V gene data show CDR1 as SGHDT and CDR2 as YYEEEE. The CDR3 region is CASSLYLAGGETQYF. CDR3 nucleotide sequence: TGTGCCAGCAGCTTGTATCTAGCGGGGGGAGAGACCCAGTACTTC.

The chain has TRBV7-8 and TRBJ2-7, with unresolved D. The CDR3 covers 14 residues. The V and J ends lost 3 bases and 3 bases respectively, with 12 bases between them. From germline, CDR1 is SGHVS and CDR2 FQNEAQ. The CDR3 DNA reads TGTGCCAGCAGCTTGAGCGAGACGGTCTACGAGCAGTACTTC. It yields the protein CASSLSETVYEQYF.

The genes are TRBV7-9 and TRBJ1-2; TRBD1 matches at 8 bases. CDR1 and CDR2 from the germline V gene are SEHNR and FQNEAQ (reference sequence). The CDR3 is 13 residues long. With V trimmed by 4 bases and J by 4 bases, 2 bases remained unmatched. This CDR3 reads CASSSGQGYGYTF. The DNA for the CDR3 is TGTGCCAGCAGCTCTGGACAGGGCTATGGCTACACCTTC.

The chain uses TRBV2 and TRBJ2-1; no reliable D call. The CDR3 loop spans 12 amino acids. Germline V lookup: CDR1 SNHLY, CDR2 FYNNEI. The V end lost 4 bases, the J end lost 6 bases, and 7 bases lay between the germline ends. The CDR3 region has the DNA TGTGCCAGCAGTGCTCAGTTCAATGAGCAGTTCTTC. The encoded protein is CASSAQFNEQFF.

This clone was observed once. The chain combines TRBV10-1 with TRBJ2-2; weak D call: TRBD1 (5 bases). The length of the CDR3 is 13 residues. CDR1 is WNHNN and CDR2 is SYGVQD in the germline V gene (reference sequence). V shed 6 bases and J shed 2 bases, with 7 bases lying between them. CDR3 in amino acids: CASRQDNTGELFF. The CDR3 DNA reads TGCGCCAGCAGACAGGATAACACCGGGGAGCTGTTTTTT.

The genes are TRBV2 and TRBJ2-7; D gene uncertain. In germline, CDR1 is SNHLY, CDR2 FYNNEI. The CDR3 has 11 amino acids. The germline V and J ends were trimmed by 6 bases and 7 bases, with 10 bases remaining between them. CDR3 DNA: TGTGCCAGCAGCAGGTCGAATGAGCAGTACTTC. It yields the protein CASSRSNEQYF.

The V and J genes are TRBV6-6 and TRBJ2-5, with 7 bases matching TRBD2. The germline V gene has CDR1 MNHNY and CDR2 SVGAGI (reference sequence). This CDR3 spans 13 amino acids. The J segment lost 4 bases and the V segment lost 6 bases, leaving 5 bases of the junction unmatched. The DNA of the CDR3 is TGTGCCAGCAGGGGGGGGAGGGGAGAGACCCAGTACTTC. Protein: CASRGGRGETQYF.

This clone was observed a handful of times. The CDR3 reads CASSPSGGSEQFF. CDR3 coding DNA: TGTGCCAGCAGTCCCAGCGGGGGGTCTGAGCAGTTCTTC. The V gene is TRBV28, the J gene TRBJ2-1; 9 bases fit TRBD2. The junction had 5 bases not matched to a gene; V was cut back by 5 bases and J by 9 bases. This CDR3 spans 13 amino acids. Germline CDR1 reads MDHEN; CDR2 reads SYDVKM.

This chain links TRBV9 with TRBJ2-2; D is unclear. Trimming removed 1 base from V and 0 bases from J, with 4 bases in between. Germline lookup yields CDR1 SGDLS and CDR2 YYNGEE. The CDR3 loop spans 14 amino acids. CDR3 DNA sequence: TGTGCCAGCAGCGTAACATCGAACACCGGGGAGCTGTTTTTT. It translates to CASSVTSNTGELFF. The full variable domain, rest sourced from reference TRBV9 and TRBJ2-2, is DSGVTQTPKHLITATGQRVTLRCSPRSGDLSVYWYQQSLDQGLQFLIQYYNGEERAKGNILERFSAQQFPDLHSELNLSSLELGDSALYFCASSVTSNTGELFFGEGSRLTVL.

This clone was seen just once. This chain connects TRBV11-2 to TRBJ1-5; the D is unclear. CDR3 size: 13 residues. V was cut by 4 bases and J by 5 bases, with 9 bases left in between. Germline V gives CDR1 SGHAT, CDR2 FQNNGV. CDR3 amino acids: CASSSSLYQPQHF. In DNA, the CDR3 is TGTGCCAGCAGCTCGTCCCTCTATCAGCCCCAGCATTTT.

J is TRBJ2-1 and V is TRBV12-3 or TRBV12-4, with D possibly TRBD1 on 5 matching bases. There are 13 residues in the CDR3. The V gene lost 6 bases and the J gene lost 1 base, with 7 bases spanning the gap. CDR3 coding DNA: TGTGCCAGCAGGAAGGGGTCCTACAATGAGCAGTTCTTC. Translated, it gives CASRKGSYNEQFF.

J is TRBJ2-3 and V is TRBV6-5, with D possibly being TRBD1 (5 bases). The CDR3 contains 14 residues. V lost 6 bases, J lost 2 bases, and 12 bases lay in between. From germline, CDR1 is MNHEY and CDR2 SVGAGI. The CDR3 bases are TGTGCCAGCAGACCTAAAGGGGCCACAGATACGCAGTATTTT. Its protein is CASRPKGATDTQYF.

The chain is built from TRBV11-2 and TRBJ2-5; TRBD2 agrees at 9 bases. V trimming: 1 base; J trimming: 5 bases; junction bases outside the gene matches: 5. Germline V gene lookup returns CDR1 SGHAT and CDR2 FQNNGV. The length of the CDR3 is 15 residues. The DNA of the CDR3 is TGTGCCAGCAGCTTAGGCGGGGGGGCCGGGGAGACCCAGTACTTC. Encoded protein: CASSLGGGAGETQYF.

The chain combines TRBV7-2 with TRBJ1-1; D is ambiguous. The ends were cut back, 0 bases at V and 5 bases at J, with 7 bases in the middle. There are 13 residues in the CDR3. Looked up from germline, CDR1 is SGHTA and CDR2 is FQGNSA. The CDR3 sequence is CASSLAERTEAFF. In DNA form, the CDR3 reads TGTGCCAGCAGCTTAGCGGAGCGGACTGAAGCTTTCTTT.

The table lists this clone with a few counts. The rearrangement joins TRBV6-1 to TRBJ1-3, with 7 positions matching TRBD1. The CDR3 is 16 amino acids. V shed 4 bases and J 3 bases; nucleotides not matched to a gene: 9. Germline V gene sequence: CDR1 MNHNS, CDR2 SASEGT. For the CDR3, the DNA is TGTGCCAGCAGTGGACACCTGGGACAGCTTGGAAACACCATATATTTT. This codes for CASSGHLGQLGNTIYF.

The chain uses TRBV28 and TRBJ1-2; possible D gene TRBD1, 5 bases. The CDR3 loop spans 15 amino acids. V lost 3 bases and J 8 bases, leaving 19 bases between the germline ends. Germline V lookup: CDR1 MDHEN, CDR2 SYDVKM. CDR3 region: CASSLTVLGARGYTF. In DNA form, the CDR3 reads TGTGCCAGCAGTTTGACAGTTCTTGGGGCCCGGGGCTACACCTTC.

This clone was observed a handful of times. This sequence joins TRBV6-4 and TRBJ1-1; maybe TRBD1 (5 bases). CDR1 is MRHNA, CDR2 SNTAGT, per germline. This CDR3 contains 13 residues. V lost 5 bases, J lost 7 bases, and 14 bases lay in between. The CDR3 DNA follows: TGTGCCAGCAGTAAACAGGTGGGGCTTGAAGCTTTCTTT. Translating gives CASSKQVGLEAFF.

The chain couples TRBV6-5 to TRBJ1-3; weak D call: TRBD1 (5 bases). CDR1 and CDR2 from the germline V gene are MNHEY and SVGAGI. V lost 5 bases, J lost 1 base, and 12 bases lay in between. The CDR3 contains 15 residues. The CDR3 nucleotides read TGTGCCAGCAGTCGGTCAGGGCCATCTGGAAACACCATATATTTT. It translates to CASSRSGPSGNTIYF.

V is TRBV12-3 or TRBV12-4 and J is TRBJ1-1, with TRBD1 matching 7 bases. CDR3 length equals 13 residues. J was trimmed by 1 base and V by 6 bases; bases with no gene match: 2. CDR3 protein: CASRGQPNTEAFF. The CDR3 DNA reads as TGTGCCAGCAGGGGACAGCCGAACACTGAAGCTTTCTTT.

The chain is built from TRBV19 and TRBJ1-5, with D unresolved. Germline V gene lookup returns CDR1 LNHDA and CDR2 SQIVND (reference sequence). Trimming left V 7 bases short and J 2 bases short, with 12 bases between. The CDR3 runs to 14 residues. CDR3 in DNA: TGTGCCAGTACCCTAGGCCCGGGCAATCAGCCCCAGCATTTT. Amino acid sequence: CASTLGPGNQPQHF.